Given below is one T cell receptor beta chain in context. Its antigen is undetermined. Other DNA sequences from this sample encode an identical CDR3 as well. This entry belongs to a study of shared clonotypes between healthy human individuals. Study background: Plates per donor: three CD4 naive, three CD4 memory, two CD8 naive, one CD8 memory. Broader study findings: Genetic and exposure-history diversity was limited by the small donor number. Sampling included only blood; tissue repertoires likely differ. At large depth, rarefaction still showed sorted-subset sequencing to be incomplete.

The CDR3 is 12 residues long. V lost 3 bases and J lost 4, with 9 bases in between. Germline V gives CDR1 GTSNPN, CDR2 SVGIG (reference sequence). Using immunoSEQ multiplex PCR, the repertoire was profiled, and TCRdb retains in-frame clones only, with some absent. The sample includes a few million clones, approximately 93% of them seen just once. This receptor was taken from a man aged 18 to 30 in good health. Some clones in this sample may be carry-over from other donors' samples. The V gene is TRBV30, the J gene TRBJ2-5; TRBD2 might be the D (6 bases). The sequenced sample consisted of naive CD4+ T cells from PBMCs. Subset specified: CD45RA+ positively selected. The CDR3 protein is CAWRRGGETQYF. The CDR3 DNA sequence: TGTGCCTGGAGGAGGGGAGGAGAGACCCAGTACTTC.